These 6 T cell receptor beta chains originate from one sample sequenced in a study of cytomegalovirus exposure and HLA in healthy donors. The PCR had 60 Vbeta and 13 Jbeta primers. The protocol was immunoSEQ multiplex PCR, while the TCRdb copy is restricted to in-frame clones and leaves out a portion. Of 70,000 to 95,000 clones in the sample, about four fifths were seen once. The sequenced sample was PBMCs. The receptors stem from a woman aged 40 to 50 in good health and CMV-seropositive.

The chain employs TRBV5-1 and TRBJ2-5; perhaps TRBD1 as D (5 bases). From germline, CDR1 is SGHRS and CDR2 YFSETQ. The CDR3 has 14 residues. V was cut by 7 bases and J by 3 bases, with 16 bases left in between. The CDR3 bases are TGCGCCAGCGGCCCACGGACACCAAAAGAGACCCAGTACTTC. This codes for CASGPRTPKETQYF.

The CDR3 here is CASSARPLSTDTQYF. The CDR3 DNA sequence: TGTGCCAGCAGCGCTAGACCCCTAAGCACAGATACGCAGTATTTT. The chain recombines TRBV5-6 with TRBJ2-3; the D is unclear. The V end was cut by 4 bases, the J end by 0 bases, with 12 bases between. The V gene's germline CDR1 is SGHDT and CDR2 YYEEEE. The CDR3 consists of 15 residues.

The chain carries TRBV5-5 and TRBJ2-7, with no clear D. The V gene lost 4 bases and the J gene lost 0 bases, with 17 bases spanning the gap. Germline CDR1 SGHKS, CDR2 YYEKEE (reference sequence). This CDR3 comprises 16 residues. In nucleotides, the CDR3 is TGTGCCAGCAGCCCCACCTTCGGAGCCTTCTCCTACGAGCAGTACTTC. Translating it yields CASSPTFGAFSYEQYF.

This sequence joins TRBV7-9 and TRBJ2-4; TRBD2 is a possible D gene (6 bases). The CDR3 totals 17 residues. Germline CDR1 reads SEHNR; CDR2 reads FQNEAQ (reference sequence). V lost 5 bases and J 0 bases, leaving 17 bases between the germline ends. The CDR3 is CASSPPVAGLAKNIQYF. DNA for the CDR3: TGTGCCAGCAGCCCCCCCGTGGCGGGACTAGCCAAAAACATTCAGTACTTC.

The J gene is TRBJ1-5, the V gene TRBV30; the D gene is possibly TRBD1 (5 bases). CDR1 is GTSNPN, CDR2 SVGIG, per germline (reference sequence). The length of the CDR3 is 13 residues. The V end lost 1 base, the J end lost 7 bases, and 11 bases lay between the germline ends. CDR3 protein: CAWSAQGNQPQHF. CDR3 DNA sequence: TGTGCCTGGAGTGCTCAGGGAAACCAGCCCCAGCATTTT. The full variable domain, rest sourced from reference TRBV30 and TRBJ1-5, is SQTIHQWPATLVQPVGSPLSLECTVEGTSNPNLYWYRQAAGRGLQLLFYSVGIGQISSEVPQNLSASRPQDRQFILSSKKLLLSDSGFYLCAWSAQGNQPQHFGDGTRLSIL.

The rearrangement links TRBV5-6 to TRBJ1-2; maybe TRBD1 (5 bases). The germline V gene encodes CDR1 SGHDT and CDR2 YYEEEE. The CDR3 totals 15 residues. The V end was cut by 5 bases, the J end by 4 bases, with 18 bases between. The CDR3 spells CASSPLGDLAYGYTF. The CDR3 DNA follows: TGTGCCAGCAGTCCCCTGGGGGACTTGGCCTATGGCTACACCTTC.